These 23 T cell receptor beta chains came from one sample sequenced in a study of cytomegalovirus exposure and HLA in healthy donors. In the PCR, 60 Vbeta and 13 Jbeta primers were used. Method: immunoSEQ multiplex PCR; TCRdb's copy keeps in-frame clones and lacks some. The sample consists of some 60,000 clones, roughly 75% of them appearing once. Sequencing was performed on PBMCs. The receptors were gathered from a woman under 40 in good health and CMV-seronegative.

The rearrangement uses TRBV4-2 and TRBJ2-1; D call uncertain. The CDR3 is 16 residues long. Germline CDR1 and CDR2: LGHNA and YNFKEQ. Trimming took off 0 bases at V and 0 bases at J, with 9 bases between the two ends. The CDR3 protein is CASSQDESDSYNEQFF. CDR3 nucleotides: TGTGCCAGCAGCCAAGATGAGAGCGACTCCTACAATGAGCAGTTCTTC.

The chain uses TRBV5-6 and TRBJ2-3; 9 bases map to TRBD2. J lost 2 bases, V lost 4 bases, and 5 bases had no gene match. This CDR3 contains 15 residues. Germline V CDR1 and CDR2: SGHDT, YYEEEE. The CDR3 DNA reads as TGTGCCAGCAGCGCGACTAGCGGTTACACAGATACGCAGTATTTT. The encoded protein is CASSATSGYTDTQYF.

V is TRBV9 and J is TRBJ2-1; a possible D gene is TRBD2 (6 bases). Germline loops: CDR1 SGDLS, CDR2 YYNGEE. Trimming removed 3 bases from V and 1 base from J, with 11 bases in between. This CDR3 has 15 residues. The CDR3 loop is CASSDTSRSYNEQFF. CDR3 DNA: TGTGCCAGCAGCGATACTAGCCGGTCCTACAATGAGCAGTTCTTC.

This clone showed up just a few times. The CDR3 here is CASSLKVTGDSKQYF. Written as DNA, the CDR3 is TGTGCCAGCAGCTTAAAAGTGACAGGGGATTCGAAGCAGTACTTC. The chain employs TRBV7-2 and TRBJ2-7; TRBD1 agrees at 8 bases. The germline V gene has CDR1 SGHTA and CDR2 FQGNSA. J gave up 8 bases and V 2 bases, and 11 bases lay outside the gene matches. This CDR3 is built from 15 residues.

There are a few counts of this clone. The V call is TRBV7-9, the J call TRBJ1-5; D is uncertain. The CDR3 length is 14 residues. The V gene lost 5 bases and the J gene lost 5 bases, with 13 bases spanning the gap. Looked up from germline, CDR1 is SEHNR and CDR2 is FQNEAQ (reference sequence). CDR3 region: CASSRGYLDQPQHF. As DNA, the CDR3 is TGTGCCAGCAGCCGGGGATACCTCGATCAGCCCCAGCATTTT.

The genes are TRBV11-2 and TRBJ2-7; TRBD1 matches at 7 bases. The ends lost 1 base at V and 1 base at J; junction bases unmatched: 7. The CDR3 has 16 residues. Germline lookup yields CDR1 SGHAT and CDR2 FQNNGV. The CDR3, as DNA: TGTGCCAGCAGCTTAGGAGGGACAGATCTTTCCTACGAGCAGTACTTC. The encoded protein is CASSLGGTDLSYEQYF. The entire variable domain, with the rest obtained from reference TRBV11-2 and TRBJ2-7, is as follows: EAGVAQSPRYKIIEKRQSVAFWCNPISGHATLYWYQQILGQGPKLLIQFQNNGVVDDSQLPKDRFSAERLKGVDSTLKIQPAKLEDSAVYLCASSLGGTDLSYEQYFGPGTRLTVT.

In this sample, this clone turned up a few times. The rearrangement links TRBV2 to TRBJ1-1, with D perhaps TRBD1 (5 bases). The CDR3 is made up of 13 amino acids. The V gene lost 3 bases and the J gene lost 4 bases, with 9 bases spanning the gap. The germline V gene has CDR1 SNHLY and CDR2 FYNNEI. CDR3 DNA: TGTGCCAGCAGTGATCCGGGGGGCACTGAAGCTTTCTTT. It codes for CASSDPGGTEAFF. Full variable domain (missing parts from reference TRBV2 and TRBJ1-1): EPEVTQTPSHQVTQMGQEVILRCVPISNHLYFYWYRQILGQKVEFLVSFYNNEISEKSEIFDDQFSVERPDGSNFTLKIRSTKLEDSAMYFCASSDPGGTEAFFGQGTRLTVV.

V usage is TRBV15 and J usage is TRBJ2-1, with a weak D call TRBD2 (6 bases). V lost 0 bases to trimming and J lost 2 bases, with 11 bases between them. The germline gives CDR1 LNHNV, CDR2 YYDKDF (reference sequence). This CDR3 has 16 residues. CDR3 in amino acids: CATSRDRAGTYNEQFF. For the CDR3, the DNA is TGTGCCACCAGCAGAGATCGGGCGGGGACCTACAATGAGCAGTTCTTC. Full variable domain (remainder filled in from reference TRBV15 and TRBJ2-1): DAMVIQNPRYQVTQFGKPVTLSCSQTLNHNVMYWYQQKSSQAPKLLFHYYDKDFNNEADTPDNFQSRRPNTSFCFLDIRSPGLGDTAMYLCATSRDRAGTYNEQFFGPGTRLTVL.

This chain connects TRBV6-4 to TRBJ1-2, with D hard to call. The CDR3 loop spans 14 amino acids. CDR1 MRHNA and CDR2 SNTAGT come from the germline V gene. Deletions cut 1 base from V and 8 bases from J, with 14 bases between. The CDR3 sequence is CASSDLMGPGGYTF. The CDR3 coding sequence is TGTGCCAGCAGTGACTTAATGGGTCCAGGCGGCTACACCTTC.

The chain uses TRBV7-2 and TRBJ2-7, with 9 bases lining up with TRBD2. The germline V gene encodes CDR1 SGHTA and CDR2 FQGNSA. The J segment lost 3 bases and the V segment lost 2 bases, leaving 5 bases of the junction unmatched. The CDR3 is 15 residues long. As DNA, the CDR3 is TGTGCCAGCAGCTTATTAGCGGGAGCCGGCTACGAGCAGTACGTC. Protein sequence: CASSLLAGAGYEQYV.

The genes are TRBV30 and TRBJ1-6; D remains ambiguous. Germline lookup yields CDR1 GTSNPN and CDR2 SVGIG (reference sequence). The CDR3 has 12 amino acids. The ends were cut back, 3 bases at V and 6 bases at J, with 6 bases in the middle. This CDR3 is CAWSRVNSPLHF. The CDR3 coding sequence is TGTGCCTGGAGCCGGGTTAATTCACCCCTCCACTTT.

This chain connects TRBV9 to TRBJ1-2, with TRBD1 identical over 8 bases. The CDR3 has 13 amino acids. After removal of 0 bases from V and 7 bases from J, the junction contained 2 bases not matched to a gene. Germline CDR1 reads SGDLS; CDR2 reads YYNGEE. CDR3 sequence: CASSVGTGFGYTF. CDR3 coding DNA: TGTGCCAGCAGCGTAGGGACAGGGTTTGGCTACACCTTC. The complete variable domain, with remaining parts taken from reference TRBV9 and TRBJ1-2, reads DSGVTQTPKHLITATGQRVTLRCSPRSGDLSVYWYQQSLDQGLQFLIQYYNGEERAKGNILERFSAQQFPDLHSELNLSSLELGDSALYFCASSVGTGFGYTFGSGTRLTVV.

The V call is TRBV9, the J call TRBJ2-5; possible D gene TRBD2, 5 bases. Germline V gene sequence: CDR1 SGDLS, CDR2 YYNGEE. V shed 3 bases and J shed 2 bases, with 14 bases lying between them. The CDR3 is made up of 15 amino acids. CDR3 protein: CASSDGLSTQETQYF. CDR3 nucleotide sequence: TGTGCCAGCAGCGACGGACTCTCGACACAAGAGACCCAGTACTTC. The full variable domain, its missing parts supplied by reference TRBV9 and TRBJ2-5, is DSGVTQTPKHLITATGQRVTLRCSPRSGDLSVYWYQQSLDQGLQFLIQYYNGEERAKGNILERFSAQQFPDLHSELNLSSLELGDSALYFCASSDGLSTQETQYFGPGTRLLVL.

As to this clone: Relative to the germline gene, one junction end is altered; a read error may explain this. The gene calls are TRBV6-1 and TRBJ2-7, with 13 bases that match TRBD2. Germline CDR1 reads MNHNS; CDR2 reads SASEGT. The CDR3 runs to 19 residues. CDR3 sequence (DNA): TGTGCCAGCAGAGAAGCCGGGACTAGCGGGATCCTCTATTTCTACGAGCAGTACTTC. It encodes CASREAGTSGILYFYEQYF.

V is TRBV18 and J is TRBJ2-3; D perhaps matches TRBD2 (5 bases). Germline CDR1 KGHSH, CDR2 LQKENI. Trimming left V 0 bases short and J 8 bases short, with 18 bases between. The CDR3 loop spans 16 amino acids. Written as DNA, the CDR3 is TGTGCCAGCTCACCACCGGTAGCGCGCGCGCCGCCTACGCAGTATTTT. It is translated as CASSPPVARAPPTQYF.

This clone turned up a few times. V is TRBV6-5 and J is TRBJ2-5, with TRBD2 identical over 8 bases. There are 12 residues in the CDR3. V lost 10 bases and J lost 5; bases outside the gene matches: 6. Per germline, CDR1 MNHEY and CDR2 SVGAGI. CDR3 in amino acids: CATGGRRETQYF. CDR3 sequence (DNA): TGTGCCACGGGGGGGCGAAGGGAGACCCAGTACTTC.

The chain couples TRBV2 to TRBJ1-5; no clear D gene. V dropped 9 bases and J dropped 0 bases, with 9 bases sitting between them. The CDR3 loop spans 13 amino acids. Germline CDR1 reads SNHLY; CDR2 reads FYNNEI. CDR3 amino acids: CASGPGSNQPQHF. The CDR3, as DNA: TGTGCCAGTGGGCCCGGTAGCAATCAGCCCCAGCATTTT.

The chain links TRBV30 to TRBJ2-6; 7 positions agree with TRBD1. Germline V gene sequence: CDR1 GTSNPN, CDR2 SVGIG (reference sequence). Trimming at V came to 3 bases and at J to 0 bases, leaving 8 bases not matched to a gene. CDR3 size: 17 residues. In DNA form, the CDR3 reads TGTGCCTGGAGAGTAGGGACAGCCGTCTCTGGGGCCAACGTCCTGACTTTC. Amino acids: CAWRVGTAVSGANVLTF.

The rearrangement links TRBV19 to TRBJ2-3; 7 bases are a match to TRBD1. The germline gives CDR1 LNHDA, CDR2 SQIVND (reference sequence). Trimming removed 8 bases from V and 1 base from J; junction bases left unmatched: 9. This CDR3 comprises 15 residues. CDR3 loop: CASCETGAGTDTQYF. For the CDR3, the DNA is TGTGCCAGTTGTGAAACAGGGGCGGGCACAGATACGCAGTATTTT. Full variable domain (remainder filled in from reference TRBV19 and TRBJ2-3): DGGITQSPKYLFRKEGQNVTLSCEQNLNHDAMYWYRQDPGQGLRLIYYSQIVNDFQKGDIAEGYSVSREKKESFPLTVTSAQKNPTAFYLCASCETGAGTDTQYFGPGTRLTVL.

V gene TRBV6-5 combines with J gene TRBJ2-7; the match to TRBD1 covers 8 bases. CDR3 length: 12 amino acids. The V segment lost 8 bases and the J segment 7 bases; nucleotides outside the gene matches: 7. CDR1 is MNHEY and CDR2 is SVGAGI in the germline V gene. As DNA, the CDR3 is TGTGCCAGCGGACAGGGCTATGGGGAGCAGTACGTC. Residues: CASGQGYGEQYV.

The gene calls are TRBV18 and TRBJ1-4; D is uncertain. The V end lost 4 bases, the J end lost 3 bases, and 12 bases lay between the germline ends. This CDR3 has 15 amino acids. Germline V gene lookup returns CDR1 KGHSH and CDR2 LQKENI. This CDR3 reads CASSLSPGANEKLFF. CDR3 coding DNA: TGTGCCAGCTCACTATCGCCCGGGGCTAATGAAAAACTGTTTTTT.

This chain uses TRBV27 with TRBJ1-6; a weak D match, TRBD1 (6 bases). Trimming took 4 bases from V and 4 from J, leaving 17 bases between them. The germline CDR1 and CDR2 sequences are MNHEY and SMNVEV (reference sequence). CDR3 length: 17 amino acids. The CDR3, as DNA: TGTGCCAGCAGTTCCAAGGAGCTGGGGGCTTATAATTCACCCCTCCACTTT. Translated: CASSSKELGAYNSPLHF.

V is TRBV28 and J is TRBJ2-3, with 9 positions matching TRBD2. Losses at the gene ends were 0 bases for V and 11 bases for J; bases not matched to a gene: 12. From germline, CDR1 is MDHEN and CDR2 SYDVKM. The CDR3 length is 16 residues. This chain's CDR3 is CASSLWVGREGPRQYF. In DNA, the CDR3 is TGTGCCAGCAGTTTATGGGTAGGGCGGGAGGGCCCAAGGCAGTATTTT.